These 26 T cell receptor beta chains originate from one sample sequenced in a study of ipilimumab plus nivolumab after autologous stem cell transplantation. Sequencing was performed with immunoSEQ multiplex PCR; in TCRdb, only in-frame clones are kept and a portion is missing. This sample has about 43,000 clones, with roughly 84% found just once. The specimen comprised PBMCs, sampled in a trial of ipilimumab plus nivolumab as post-transplant consolidation. The receptors originated from a male donor with multiple myeloma.

The V gene is TRBV28, the J gene TRBJ2-7; D possibly corresponds to TRBD1 (5 bases). The CDR3 length is 14 residues. Germline values: CDR1 MDHEN, CDR2 SYDVKM. V lost 6 bases to trimming and J lost 0 bases, with 12 bases between them. CDR3 bases: TGTGCCAGCAGAACAACAGGAATCTCCTACGAGCAGTACTTC. This translates into CASRTTGISYEQYF.

V gene TRBV6-5 combines with J gene TRBJ2-4; 7 bases align to TRBD2. Trimming took 0 bases from V and 12 from J; bases not matched to a gene: 5. The CDR3 spans 13 residues. Germline lookup yields CDR1 MNHEY and CDR2 SVGAGI. The CDR3 loop reads CASSYSAGDSQYF. As DNA, the CDR3 is TGTGCCAGCAGTTACTCGGCGGGAGATAGTCAGTACTTC.

The chain has TRBV28 and TRBJ2-2; no definite D call. Germline V CDR1 and CDR2: MDHEN, SYDVKM. V lost 8 bases and J 2 bases, leaving 9 bases between the germline ends. The CDR3 covers 13 residues. CDR3 DNA sequence: TGTGCCAGCGGATCTCCTAACACCGGGGAGCTGTTTTTT. The encoded protein is CASGSPNTGELFF.

The count of this clone is one. The V gene is TRBV12-5, the J gene TRBJ2-3; D not resolved. The CDR3 covers 12 residues. Germline assignment: CDR1 LGHNT and CDR2 FRNRAP. The ends were cut back, 1 base at V and 7 bases at J, with 6 bases in the middle. The CDR3 region has the DNA TGTGCTAGTGGTTTGGAAGATTATACGCAGTATTTT. Its protein is CASGLEDYTQYF.

The chain employs TRBV7-2 and TRBJ2-5; 10 bases map to TRBD2. V shed 5 bases and J 7 bases; nucleotides not matched to a gene: 10. The germline V gene has CDR1 SGHTA and CDR2 FQGNSA. CDR3 size: 15 residues. CDR3 sequence: CASSLGLAGVATQYF. CDR3 nucleotide sequence: TGTGCCAGCAGCCTAGGCCTAGCGGGGGTAGCGACCCAGTACTTC.

The V call is TRBV6-1, the J call TRBJ1-2; TRBD1 agrees at 10 bases. The trim removed 4 bases at V and 1 base at J, leaving 0 bases unmatched. Germline values: CDR1 MNHNS, CDR2 SASEGT. The CDR3 contains 14 residues. In nucleotides, the CDR3 is TGTGCCAGCAGTGGGGACAGGGGTAACTATGGCTACACCTTC. Translated: CASSGDRGNYGYTF.

The chain recombines TRBV7-2 with TRBJ1-4, with D perhaps matching TRBD1 (6 bases). Germline V gives CDR1 SGHTA, CDR2 FQGNSA. This CDR3 is 15 amino acids long. Trimming pared 0 bases from V and 3 bases from J, leaving 8 bases between. CDR3 protein: CASSLARGANEKLFF. As DNA, the CDR3 is TGTGCCAGCAGCTTAGCCAGGGGTGCTAATGAAAAACTGTTTTTT.

The chain uses TRBV7-3 and TRBJ2-1; D is perhaps TRBD2 (6 bases). The germline V gene encodes CDR1 SGHTA and CDR2 FQGTGA. This CDR3 contains 18 residues. The V end was cut by 5 bases, the J end by 5 bases, with 25 bases between. The DNA for the CDR3 is TGTGCCAGCAGCCCTCGGGGGACCCCCTACGGACGTAACAATGAGCAGTTCTTC. This translates into CASSPRGTPYGRNNEQFF. Full variable domain (rest looked up from reference TRBV7-3 and TRBJ2-1): GAGVSQTPSNKVTEKGKYVELRCDPISGHTALYWYRQSLGQGPEFLIYFQGTGAADDSGLPNDRFFAVRPEGSVSTLKIQRTERGDSAVYLCASSPRGTPYGRNNEQFFGPGTRLTVL.

Only one count was recorded for this clone. This chain uses TRBV10-1 with TRBJ1-2; 8 bases are a match to TRBD1. The CDR3 runs 14 residues. Trimming at V came to 6 bases and at J to 8 bases, leaving 11 bases not matched to a gene. Germline V gene lookup returns CDR1 WNHNN and CDR2 SYGVQD (reference sequence). The CDR3 protein is CASSPATGAQGYTF. CDR3 sequence (DNA): TGCGCCAGCAGCCCTGCGACAGGGGCACAAGGCTACACCTTC.

Concerning this clone: This sample also contains other DNA sequences that code for the same CDR3. This chain uses TRBV19 with TRBJ2-1; TRBD1 matches at 7 bases. Germline-derived CDR1 and CDR2 are LNHDA and SQIVND (reference sequence). CDR3 length: 15 residues. V dropped 5 bases and J dropped 3; count of bases not matched to a gene: 7. CDR3 sequence (DNA): TGTGCCAGTAGTTGGACAGGAGAACACTACAATGAGCAGTTCTTC. It specifies CASSWTGEHYNEQFF.

J is TRBJ1-5 and V is TRBV19; 7 nucleotides align to TRBD1. Germline CDR1 reads LNHDA; CDR2 reads SQIVND (reference sequence). Losses at the gene ends were 1 base for V and 3 bases for J; bases not matched to a gene: 6. The CDR3 has 16 residues. The CDR3 region is CASSIGDSQHNQPQHF. Here the CDR3 DNA reads TGTGCCAGTAGTATAGGGGACAGCCAACACAATCAGCCCCAGCATTTT.

The J gene is TRBJ1-2, the V gene TRBV27; 7 nucleotides match TRBD1. The length of the CDR3 is 16 residues. The germline V gene encodes CDR1 MNHEY and CDR2 SMNVEV (reference sequence). Trimming cost V 5 bases and J 9 bases; bases outside gene matches: 18. In nucleotides, the CDR3 is TGTGCCAGCAGTCTCCAGACAGGGAGGGACTCTGGGAGCTACACCTTC. This sequence encodes CASSLQTGRDSGSYTF.

The chain joins TRBV27 to TRBJ2-3; a possible D gene is TRBD2 (5 bases). V shed 0 bases and J shed 3 bases, with 10 bases lying between them. This CDR3 has 15 amino acids. Per germline, CDR1 MNHEY and CDR2 SMNVEV (reference sequence). CDR3 in DNA: TGTGCCAGCAGTTTATCGGACTTGATTACAGATACGCAGTATTTT. The encoded protein is CASSLSDLITDTQYF.

The rearrangement links TRBV18 to TRBJ2-1; 10 bases align to TRBD2. Germline V CDR1 and CDR2: KGHSH, LQKENI. V shed 2 bases and J 9 bases; nucleotides not matched to a gene: 7. The CDR3 has 15 residues. CDR3 coding DNA: TGTGCCAGCTCACCAGCGAGCGGGGGGGCCTCTGAGCAGTTCTTC. This sequence encodes CASSPASGGASEQFF.

The chain couples TRBV5-1 to TRBJ2-7; 7 bases match TRBD2. This CDR3 is built from 13 residues. The junction had 4 bases not matched to a gene; V was cut back by 0 bases and J by 7 bases. The V gene's germline CDR1 is SGHRS and CDR2 YFSETQ. In DNA form, the CDR3 reads TGCGCCAGCAGCTTGGCCAGGGAGGGGGAGCAGTACTTC. This sequence encodes CASSLAREGEQYF.

The V and J genes are TRBV11-2 and TRBJ1-1, with D unresolved. This CDR3 is built from 13 residues. Germline CDR1 and CDR2: SGHAT and FQNNGV. V shed 2 bases and J shed 0 bases, with 4 bases lying between them. This CDR3 is CASSLRLNTEAFF. The CDR3 DNA sequence: TGTGCCAGCAGCTTAAGGTTGAACACTGAAGCTTTCTTT. Together with reference TRBV11-2 and TRBJ1-1, the CDR3 gives the full variable domain: EAGVAQSPRYKIIEKRQSVAFWCNPISGHATLYWYQQILGQGPKLLIQFQNNGVVDDSQLPKDRFSAERLKGVDSTLKIQPAKLEDSAVYLCASSLRLNTEAFFGQGTRLTVV.

There are a few counts of this clone. This sequence joins TRBV19 and TRBJ1-4; D not certain. There are 11 residues in the CDR3. V was cut by 2 bases and J by 8 bases, with 3 bases left in between. Germline V gene sequence: CDR1 LNHDA, CDR2 SQIVND (reference sequence). CDR3 protein: CASSIREKLFF. The CDR3 DNA follows: TGTGCCAGTAGTATAAGAGAAAAACTGTTTTTT.

Points on this clone: A junction boundary mismatches the germline segment, possibly from a read error. Other DNA sequences of this sample code for an identical CDR3. The V and J genes are TRBV6-1 and TRBJ2-7; 16 nucleotides align to TRBD2. The germline gives CDR1 MNHNS, CDR2 SASEGT. The CDR3 covers 16 residues. The DNA of the CDR3 is TGCGCCAGCAGTGGGGGGACTAGCGGGAGGGTTTACGAGCAGTACTTC. Translated: CASSGGTSGRVYEQYF.

This chain joins TRBV6-6 and TRBJ2-7; D is unresolved. V was shortened by 2 bases and J by 9 bases, with 11 bases between the two germline ends. The CDR3 runs to 12 residues. In germline, CDR1 is MNHNY, CDR2 SVGAGI (reference sequence). For the CDR3, the DNA is TGTGCCAGCAGTTACGGCGGCGACGGGCAGTACTTC. It is translated as CASSYGGDGQYF.

This sequence joins TRBV18 and TRBJ1-5; D perhaps matches TRBD1 (6 bases). Trimming removed 6 bases from V and 0 bases from J, with 9 bases in between. The germline CDR1 and CDR2 sequences are KGHSH and LQKENI. CDR3 length: 14 residues. CDR3 nucleotide sequence: TGTGCCAGCTCGTCACAGGGTAGCAATCAGCCCCAGCATTTT. Translation: CASSSQGSNQPQHF.

The chain couples TRBV29-1 to TRBJ1-2; 9 nucleotides align to TRBD1. The CDR3 totals 13 residues. CDR1 and CDR2 (germline): SQVTM, ANQGSEA. V lost 6 bases, J lost 5 bases, and 7 bases stayed unmatched. The CDR3: CSVAGTGRYGYTF. DNA of the CDR3: TGCAGCGTCGCCGGGACAGGGCGTTATGGCTACACCTTC.

This clone was recorded only once. This chain connects TRBV2 to TRBJ1-1; D ambiguous. The V and J ends lost 4 bases and 6 bases respectively, with 12 bases between them. The CDR3 totals 13 residues. Germline values: CDR1 SNHLY, CDR2 FYNNEI. CDR3 nucleotides: TGTGCCAGCAGTGGAACGGGTTGGGCTGAAGCTTTCTTT. Amino acid sequence: CASSGTGWAEAFF.

This clone was observed a few times. The V and J genes are TRBV9 and TRBJ2-2, with 13 bases identical to TRBD2. Trimming at V came to 4 bases and at J to 0 bases, leaving 3 bases not matched to a gene. Germline V lookup: CDR1 SGDLS, CDR2 YYNGEE. CDR3 length: 17 residues. The CDR3 region has the DNA TGTGCCAGCAGCAAACTAGCGGGAGGGTCGAACACCGGGGAGCTGTTTTTT. Residues: CASSKLAGGSNTGELFF.

The CDR3 coding sequence is TGTGCCAGCAGTCTATCGCCGACCGGGACATTCTCCTACGAGCAGTACTTC. Translated, it gives CASSLSPTGTFSYEQYF. The chain is built from TRBV7-2 and TRBJ2-7; TRBD1 is a possible D gene (6 bases). Between the trimmed V and J ends, which lost 6 bases and 0 bases, there was a span of 21 bases. The germline CDR1 and CDR2 sequences are SGHTA and FQGNSA. The CDR3 sequence is 17 residues long.

This chain connects TRBV19 to TRBJ2-7; D unresolved. The V and J ends lost 5 bases and 7 bases respectively, with 12 bases between them. The germline CDR1 and CDR2 sequences are LNHDA and SQIVND (reference sequence). The CDR3 loop spans 12 amino acids. CDR3 loop: CASSALGWEQYF. Written as DNA, the CDR3 is TGTGCCAGTAGTGCCTTGGGGTGGGAGCAGTACTTC. Full variable domain (remainder filled in from reference TRBV19 and TRBJ2-7): DGGITQSPKYLFRKEGQNVTLSCEQNLNHDAMYWYRQDPGQGLRLIYYSQIVNDFQKGDIAEGYSVSREKKESFPLTVTSAQKNPTAFYLCASSALGWEQYFGPGTRLTVT.

The chain recombines TRBV2 with TRBJ2-7; 11 bases fit TRBD1. The CDR3 is made up of 15 amino acids. The germline CDR1 and CDR2 sequences are SNHLY and FYNNEI. V lost 2 bases, J lost 3 bases, and 3 bases stayed unmatched. CDR3 loop: CASSERTGGFYEQYF. In nucleotides, the CDR3 is TGTGCCAGCAGTGAAAGGACAGGGGGCTTCTACGAGCAGTACTTC.